The T cell receptor (beta chain) under discussion was sequenced for a study of blood T cell repertoires in COVID-19. The wider study: Both acute and convalescent COVID-19 samples were obtained from the United States, Italy and Spain.

This CDR3 contains 12 residues. Germline lookup yields CDR1 SQVTM and CDR2 ANQGSEA. Trimming removed 5 bases from V and 4 bases from J, with 12 bases in between. How the authors handled the data: Estimated nucleated cell counts came from reference gene primer amplification. Here immunoSEQ multiplex PCR was the method, and the copy in TCRdb shows in-frame clones only, minus some. That table is the source of V, J and clone size, and D and trimming were worked out from the DNA. The sample carries 120,000 to 150,000 clones, roughly 90% recorded once. The chain joins TRBV29-1 to TRBJ2-7; D is possibly TRBD1 (6 bases). The clonotype originates from a human donor in a cohort sampled during active COVID-19. Sequencing used peripheral blood. DNA of the CDR3: TGCAGCGTTTTAAAGGGGGAATACGAGCAGTACTTC. This codes for CSVLKGEYEQYF.